This T cell receptor (beta chain) was sequenced in a study of blood T cell repertoires in COVID-19. Some clones are missing from TCRdb's copy, which holds only in-frame ones; the method was immunoSEQ multiplex PCR. The sample consists of 440,000 or so clones, about 88% of them appearing once. This CDR3 has 14 amino acids. Germline CDR1 is MNHNY and CDR2 is SVGAGI (reference sequence). V lost 9 bases to trimming and J lost 5 bases; unmatched junction nucleotides: 12. The sample consisted of peripheral blood. The sequence was obtained from a woman aged 40 to 49 with COVID-19, enrolled during active disease. The gene calls are TRBV6-6 and TRBJ2-5; 7 nucleotides align to TRBD2. The CDR3 sequence is CASTGLVPWETQYF. In nucleotides, the CDR3 is TGTGCCAGTACCGGACTAGTACCTTGGGAGACCCAGTACTTC.